This T cell receptor beta chain is from a study of CD8 T cells in ankylosing spondylitis. TCRdb called the 5' RACE reads again in MiXCR, with one record for every CDR3 protein. This table has around 300,000 distinct CDR3 sequences, less than 25% appearing once. Deletions cut 7 bases from V and 2 bases from J, with 12 bases between. CDR1 is DFQATT and CDR2 is SNEGSKA in the germline V gene (reference sequence). The CDR3 consists of 13 residues. Sequencing was carried out using blood, either unsorted or a sorted T cell fraction (not recorded which). The clonotype comes from a female donor with ankylosing spondylitis or in good health (not recorded which). The V gene is TRBV20-1, the J gene TRBJ2-4; D may be TRBD1 or TRBD2 (5 bases each). The CDR3 DNA follows: TGCAGTGGGTGGGGGAAATCCAAAAACATTCAGTACTTC. Translated: CSGWGKSKNIQYF.